The next 20 T cell receptor beta chains were all read from a single sample in a study of early T cells in non-severe SARS-CoV-2 infection. TCRdb itself ran the 5' RACE reads through MiXCR, one entry per CDR3 protein. The sample shows 35,000 to 45,000 distinct CDR3 sequences, 9% to 15% of them seen only once. The sample taken for sequencing was whole blood. The receptors were sampled from an adult who was a healthcare worker with PCR-confirmed SARS-CoV-2 infection or an uninfected control (not recorded which).

The rearrangement links TRBV29-1 to TRBJ2-3; D possibly corresponds to TRBD1 (6 bases). Germline CDR1 and CDR2: SQVTM and ANQGSEA. Trimming cost V 3 bases and J 4 bases, with 17 bases left between them. The CDR3 spans 15 residues. CDR3 loop: CSVESLAGVADTQYF. The CDR3, as DNA: TGCAGCGTTGAGTCTCTGGCAGGGGTTGCAGATACGCAGTATTTT.

The rearrangement uses TRBV14 and TRBJ2-3; no clear D. V dropped 2 bases and J dropped 0 bases, with 12 bases sitting between them. The CDR3 has 16 residues. Germline CDR1 SGHDN, CDR2 FVKESK. CDR3: CASSQRALPSTDTQYF. The CDR3 DNA reads TGTGCCAGCAGCCAAAGAGCCCTCCCTAGCACAGATACGCAGTATTTT.

This clonotype was counted many times. This sequence joins TRBV11-2 and TRBJ2-7; TRBD1 might be the D (6 bases). Germline CDR1 and CDR2: SGHAT and FQNNGV. V was cut by 3 bases and J by 2 bases, with 17 bases left in between. This CDR3 has 16 amino acids. For the CDR3, the DNA is TGTGCCAGCAGCTTCGCCTCGACAGGAAAACCCTACGAGCAGTACTTC. Translation gives CASSFASTGKPYEQYF.

This clonotype was counted ten times or more. The rearrangement links TRBV29-1 to TRBJ2-5; D possibly corresponds to TRBD2 (5 bases). The CDR3 has 14 residues. V gave up 7 bases and J gave up 3 bases, with 18 bases separating them. Germline assignment: CDR1 SQVTM and CDR2 ANQGSEA. The CDR3 is CSGRDRGLEETQYF. For the CDR3, the DNA is TGCAGCGGGCGAGACCGGGGTTTGGAAGAGACCCAGTACTTC.

The gene calls are TRBV12-3 or TRBV12-4 and TRBJ2-3, with 7 positions matching TRBD2. Trimming cost V 3 bases and J 1 base; bases outside gene matches: 13. CDR3 length: 18 amino acids. As DNA, the CDR3 is TGTGCCAGCAGTTTTCGCCGCAAACTAGCGCGCCGCACAGATACGCAGTATTTT. It is translated as CASSFRRKLARRTDTQYF.

The chain links TRBV7-9 to TRBJ2-1; D perhaps matches TRBD2 (5 bases). V gave up 5 bases and J gave up 7 bases, with 9 bases separating them. The CDR3 length is 12 residues. The germline V gene encodes CDR1 SEHNR and CDR2 FQNEAQ (reference sequence). CDR3 DNA: TGTGCCAGCAGCCCCTCGGGGAATGAGCAGTTCTTC. The encoded protein is CASSPSGNEQFF.

This clonotype was counted many times. The rearrangement uses TRBV7-2 and TRBJ1-6, with D maybe TRBD1 (5 bases). Per the germline V gene, CDR1 is SGHTA and CDR2 is FQGNSA. The length of the CDR3 is 15 residues. The V end was cut by 1 base, the J end by 8 bases, with 12 bases between. CDR3 amino acids: CASSLDPGGDSPLHF. Here the CDR3 DNA reads TGTGCCAGCAGCTTAGACCCAGGAGGGGATTCACCCCTCCACTTT. The full variable domain, in which reference TRBV7-2 and TRBJ1-6 provide the parts outside the CDR3, is GAGVSQSPSNKVTEKGKDVELRCDPISGHTALYWYRQSLGQGLEFLIYFQGNSAPDKSGLPSDRFSAERTGGSVSTLTIQRTQQEDSAVYLCASSLDPGGDSPLHFGNGTRLTVT.

This clonotype has a handful of counts. The V call is TRBV7-2, the J call TRBJ2-7, with 11 bases fitting TRBD2. CDR1 and CDR2 (germline): SGHTA, FQGNSA. The length of the CDR3 is 15 residues. V was clipped by 1 base and J by 1 base; unmatched bases: 0. The DNA for the CDR3 is TGTGCCAGCAGCTTAGGACTAGCGGGATCCTACGAGCAGTACTTC. It specifies CASSLGLAGSYEQYF.

The sample holds many counts of this clonotype. The chain has TRBV5-1 and TRBJ2-7; D not resolved. Germline V gene sequence: CDR1 SGHRS, CDR2 YFSETQ. V was shortened by 5 bases and J by 6 bases, with 12 bases between the two germline ends. This CDR3 has 12 amino acids. The chain's CDR3 is CASSLTLGEQYF. In nucleotides, the CDR3 is TGCGCCAGCAGTTTGACACTCGGCGAGCAGTACTTC. Together with reference TRBV5-1 and TRBJ2-7, the CDR3 gives the full variable domain: KAGVTQTPRYLIKTRGQQVTLSCSPISGHRSVSWYQQTPGQGLQFLFEYFSETQRNKGNFPGRFSGRQFSNSRSEMNVSTLELGDSALYLCASSLTLGEQYFGPGTRLTVT.

The chain links TRBV10-3 to TRBJ2-5; TRBD1 might be the D (5 bases). Germline V gene sequence: CDR1 ENHRY, CDR2 SYGVKD. V was cut by 10 bases and J by 1 base, with 13 bases left in between. The CDR3 is 13 amino acids. The CDR3 reads CATCEGAQETQYF. CDR3 DNA: TGTGCCACCTGTGAAGGGGCCCAAGAGACCCAGTACTTC.

The rearrangement links TRBV12-3 or TRBV12-4 to TRBJ1-1, with a weak D call TRBD1 (6 bases). V lost 5 bases to trimming and J lost 1 base, with 8 bases between them. The CDR3 is 13 residues long. The CDR3 DNA follows: TGTGCCAGCAGTCAACAGGGGAACACTGAAGCTTTCTTT. Encoded protein: CASSQQGNTEAFF.

By proportion, this clonotype is medium-sized. This sequence joins TRBV7-9 and TRBJ2-7; D remains unclear. Trimming cost V 5 bases and J 1 base, with 9 bases left between them. CDR1 is SEHNR and CDR2 is FQNEAQ in the germline V gene (reference sequence). This CDR3 comprises 13 residues. The CDR3 spells CASSLPGSYEQYF. The DNA of the CDR3 is TGTGCCAGCAGCCTGCCCGGGTCCTACGAGCAGTACTTC.

This clonotype has ten or more counts. The chain combines TRBV20-1 with TRBJ2-3; weak D call: TRBD2 (5 bases). This CDR3 contains 11 residues. Germline V gene sequence: CDR1 DFQATT, CDR2 SNEGSKA (reference sequence). The germline V and J ends were trimmed by 5 bases and 6 bases, with 9 bases remaining between them. The CDR3 nucleotides read TGCAGTGCTCAACTAGAGGATACGCAGTATTTT. Protein: CSAQLEDTQYF.

This clonotype has just a few counts. The chain links TRBV6-5 to TRBJ2-1; TRBD2 aligns across 10 bases. The V segment lost 5 bases and the J segment 0 bases; nucleotides outside the gene matches: 13. From germline, CDR1 is MNHEY and CDR2 SVGAGI. The CDR3 totals 19 residues. The CDR3: CASSTPGLALTDSYNEQFF. The CDR3 nucleotides read TGTGCCAGCAGTACCCCGGGACTAGCGTTAACTGACTCCTACAATGAGCAGTTCTTC.

The rearrangement links TRBV2 to TRBJ2-7; the match to TRBD1 covers 9 bases. CDR1 is SNHLY, CDR2 FYNNEI, per germline. Trimming cost V 6 bases and J 5 bases; bases outside gene matches: 14. The CDR3 loop spans 16 amino acids. CDR3 sequence reads: CASRGDRVSFSNEQYF. The CDR3 bases are TGTGCCAGCAGGGGGGACAGGGTTTCTTTTTCCAACGAGCAGTACTTC.

This clonotype was picked up many times. The rearrangement joins TRBV20-1 to TRBJ2-7; weak D call: TRBD1 (6 bases). The germline V and J ends were trimmed by 5 bases and 1 base, with 9 bases remaining between them. CDR1 DFQATT and CDR2 SNEGSKA come from the germline V gene (reference sequence). The CDR3 runs 12 residues. The CDR3 DNA reads as TGCAGTGCTGACGGACAGTCCTACGAGCAGTACTTC. Translating it yields CSADGQSYEQYF.

The chain links TRBV28 to TRBJ2-3, with TRBD2 identical over 9 bases. After removal of 7 bases from V and 5 bases from J, the junction contained 16 bases not matched to a gene. Germline CDR1 is MDHEN and CDR2 is SYDVKM. The CDR3 spans 17 residues. CDR3 residues: CASKWTAGGPNEDTQYF. DNA for the CDR3: TGTGCCAGCAAATGGACGGCGGGAGGGCCCAATGAAGATACGCAGTATTTT.

The J gene is TRBJ2-7, the V gene TRBV7-3; D is perhaps TRBD1 (5 bases). The germline V gene has CDR1 SGHTA and CDR2 FQGTGA. This CDR3 is built from 13 residues. The germline V and J ends were trimmed by 5 bases and 6 bases, with 14 bases remaining between them. The CDR3 bases are TGTGCCAGCAGCCTCCAGGGAATGAGCGAGCAGTACTTC. The encoded protein is CASSLQGMSEQYF. The whole variable domain, filled in from reference TRBV7-3 and TRBJ2-7, reads GAGVSQTPSNKVTEKGKYVELRCDPISGHTALYWYRQSLGQGPEFLIYFQGTGAADDSGLPNDRFFAVRPEGSVSTLKIQRTERGDSAVYLCASSLQGMSEQYFGPGTRLTVT.

V gene TRBV12-3 or TRBV12-4 combines with J gene TRBJ2-5, with 8 bases identical to TRBD1. This CDR3 spans 18 amino acids. Losses at the gene ends were 3 bases for V and 1 base for J; bases not matched to a gene: 13. The CDR3 coding sequence is TGTGCCAGCAGTTTGAGGGGCGTTGGACAGGGAGTCCAAGAGACCCAGTACTTC. Its translation: CASSLRGVGQGVQETQYF.

This clonotype has only a few counts. In DNA form, the CDR3 reads TGTGCCAGCAGCCCGTGGACTAGCGGGGAGCAGTACTTC. This gives the protein CASSPWTSGEQYF. The chain links TRBV7-6 to TRBJ2-7; 11 positions agree with TRBD2. The V and J ends lost 5 bases and 7 bases, in that order; junction bases with no gene match: 4. This CDR3 has 13 amino acids. Germline CDR1 SGHVS, CDR2 FNYEAQ.